Many counts were recorded for the clone carrying this T cell receptor beta chain. The antigen is not known. Unique molecular identifiers were built into the TCR beta cDNA libraries. There were about 0.95 to 11 million T cells, and around 460,000 cDNA molecules came from them. MiXCR, applied by TCRdb to the PCR reads, yields one record per CDR3 protein. Of approximately 730,000 distinct CDR3 sequences in the sample, 25% to 30% were seen once. These data are taken from a study of post-analysis software for immune sequencing data. Study observations and caveats: Four or five TRBV segments occurring more often in patients than controls included TRBV5-6, TRBV5-1 and TRBV20-1.

The V and J ends lost 2 bases and 3 bases respectively, with 5 bases between them. This CDR3 spans 12 amino acids. CDR1 is WSHSY, CDR2 SAAADI, per germline. The clonotype originates from a girl aged 5-17 years with multiple sclerosis. The sample consisted of blood. The rearrangement joins TRBV10-2 to TRBJ2-7; D gene uncertain. The CDR3 bases are TGCGCCAGCAGTGAGGACAACTACGAGCAGTACTTC. It specifies CASSEDNYEQYF.